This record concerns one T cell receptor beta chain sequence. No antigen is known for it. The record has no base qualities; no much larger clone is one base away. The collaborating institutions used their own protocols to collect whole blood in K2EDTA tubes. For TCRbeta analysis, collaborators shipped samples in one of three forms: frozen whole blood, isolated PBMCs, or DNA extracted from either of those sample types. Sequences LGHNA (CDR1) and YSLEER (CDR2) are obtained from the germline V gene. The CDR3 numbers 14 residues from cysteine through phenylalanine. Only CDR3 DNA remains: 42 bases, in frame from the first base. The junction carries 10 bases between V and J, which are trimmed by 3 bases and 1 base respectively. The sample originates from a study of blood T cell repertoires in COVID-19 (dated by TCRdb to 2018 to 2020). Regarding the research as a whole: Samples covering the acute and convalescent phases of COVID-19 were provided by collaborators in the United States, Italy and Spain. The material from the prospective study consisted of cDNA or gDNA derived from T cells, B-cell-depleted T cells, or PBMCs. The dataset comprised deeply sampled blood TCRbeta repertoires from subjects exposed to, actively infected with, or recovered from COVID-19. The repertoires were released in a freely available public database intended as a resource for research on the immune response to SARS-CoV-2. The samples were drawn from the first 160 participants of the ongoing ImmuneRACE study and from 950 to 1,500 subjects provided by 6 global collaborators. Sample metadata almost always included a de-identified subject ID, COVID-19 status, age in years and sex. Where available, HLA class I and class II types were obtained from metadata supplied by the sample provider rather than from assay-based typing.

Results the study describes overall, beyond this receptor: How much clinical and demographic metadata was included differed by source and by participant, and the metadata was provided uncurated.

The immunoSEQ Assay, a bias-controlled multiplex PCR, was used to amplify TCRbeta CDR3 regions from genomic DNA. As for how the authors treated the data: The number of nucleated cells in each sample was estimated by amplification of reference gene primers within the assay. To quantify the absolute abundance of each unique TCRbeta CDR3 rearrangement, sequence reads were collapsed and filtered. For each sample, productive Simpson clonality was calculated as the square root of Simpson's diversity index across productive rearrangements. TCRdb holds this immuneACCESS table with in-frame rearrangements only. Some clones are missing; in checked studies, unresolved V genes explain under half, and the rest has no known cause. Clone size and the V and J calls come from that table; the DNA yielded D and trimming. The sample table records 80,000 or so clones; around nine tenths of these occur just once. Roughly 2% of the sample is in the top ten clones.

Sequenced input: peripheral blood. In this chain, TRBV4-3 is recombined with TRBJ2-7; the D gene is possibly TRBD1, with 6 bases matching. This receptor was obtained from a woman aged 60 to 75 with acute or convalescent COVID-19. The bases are TGCGCCAGCAGCCAGAACAGGGAGTCCTACGAGCAGTACTTC. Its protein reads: CASSQNRESYEQYF.